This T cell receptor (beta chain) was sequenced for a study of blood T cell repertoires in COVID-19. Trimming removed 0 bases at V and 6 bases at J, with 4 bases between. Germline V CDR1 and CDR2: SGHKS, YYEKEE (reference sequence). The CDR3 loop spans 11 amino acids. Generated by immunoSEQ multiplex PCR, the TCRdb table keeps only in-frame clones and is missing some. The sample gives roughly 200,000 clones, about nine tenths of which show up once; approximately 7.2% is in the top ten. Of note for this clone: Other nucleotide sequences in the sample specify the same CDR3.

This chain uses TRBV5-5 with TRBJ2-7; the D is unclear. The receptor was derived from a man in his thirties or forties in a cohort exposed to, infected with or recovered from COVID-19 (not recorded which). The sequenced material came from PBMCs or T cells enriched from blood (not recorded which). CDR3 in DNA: TGTGCCAGCAGCTTGGGGGCCGAGCAGTACTTC. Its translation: CASSLGAEQYF.